This TCR beta chain derives from a study of T-cell memory formation after mild COVID-19. CDR3 length: 18 residues. J gave up 7 bases and V 0 bases, and 13 bases lay outside the gene matches. The germline V gene has CDR1 SGHAT and CDR2 FQNNGV. In this sample, this clonotype turned up a few times. Constant-segment primers served in 5'RACE that generated TCR alpha and TCR beta cDNA libraries bearing sample barcodes and UMIs. One entry per CDR3 protein, called by TCRdb with MiXCR from the 5' RACE reads. The repertoire consists of 400,000 to 500,000 distinct CDR3 sequences, with 15% to 20% occurring once and the leading ten covering around a fifth.

This TCR came from a young man who had mild COVID-19 (a few samples of this study predate the infection). Cell type and time point are not known. The V call is TRBV11-2, the J call TRBJ2-2; 8 bases are a match to TRBD1. Sample: PBMCs or a T cell subset sorted from them (not recorded which). CDR3 in DNA: TGTGCCAGCAGCTTAGAATTAGCCGCAGGGGGCTCTCTCGGGGAGCTGTTTTTT. The encoded protein is CASSLELAAGGSLGELFF.